This T cell receptor beta chain comes out of a study of neoadjuvant anti-PD-1 for oral cavity cancer. Overall study context: Around day 43, patients without progression received a fourth nivolumab dose before surgery. The study, taken as a whole, reports: PBMC Gini-index clonality exceeded responders' in non-responders post-nivolumab.

The table came from immunoSEQ multiplex PCR; TCRdb's copy has only in-frame clones and leaves some out. The sample records some 70,000 clones, more than 75% being singletons. The time point: after neoadjuvant nivolumab, at surgical resection. This clone was found a few times. No antigen is known for it. CDR3 size: 14 residues. Trimming pared 4 bases from V and 1 base from J, leaving 10 bases between. Looked up from germline, CDR1 is MNHNY and CDR2 is SVGAGI (reference sequence). The chain uses TRBV6-6 and TRBJ1-1; D is undetermined. This receptor was identified in a person aged 35-79 years with oral cavity squamous cell carcinoma. This material consisted of PBMCs, taken after nivolumab (anti-PD-1) treatment. The CDR3 reads CASSFAGTNTEAFF. CDR3 nucleotide sequence: TGTGCCAGCAGTTTCGCGGGAACGAACACTGAAGCTTTCTTT.